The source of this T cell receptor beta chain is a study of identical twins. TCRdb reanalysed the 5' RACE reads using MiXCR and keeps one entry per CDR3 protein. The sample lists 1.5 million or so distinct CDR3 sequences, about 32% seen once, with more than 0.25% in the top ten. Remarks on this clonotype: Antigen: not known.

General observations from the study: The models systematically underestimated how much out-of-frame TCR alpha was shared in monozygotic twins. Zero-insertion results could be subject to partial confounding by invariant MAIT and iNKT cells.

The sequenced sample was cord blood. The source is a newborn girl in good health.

The CDR3 loop is CASSIIEVAGGNTEAFF. The DNA for the CDR3 is TGTGCCAGTAGTATAATTGAGGTGGCAGGCGGGAACACTGAAGCTTTCTTT. The chain uses TRBV19 and TRBJ1-1; D uncertain. The germline gives CDR1 LNHDA, CDR2 SQIVND (reference sequence). V lost 2 bases, J lost 1 base, and 17 bases lay in between. This CDR3 is 17 amino acids long.